This T cell receptor (beta chain) stems from a study of beta chain features in type 1 diabetes. The study, taken as a whole, reports: A potential influence of HLA type upon TCRB rearrangement remained unresolved herein.

Expressed TCRB transcripts were sequenced, since all the RNA that had been isolated was reverse transcribed. TCRdb keeps only in-frame clones here, not all; method: immunoSEQ multiplex PCR. This sample yields about 140,000 clones, of which approximately 9.8% are seen a single time; almost 0.65% belongs to the top ten. About this clone: Its antigen is unknown.

The TCR originated in a woman aged 40-49 years in good health. Sequencing was performed on central memory CD4+ T cells from blood.

CDR3 in DNA: TGTGCCAGCAGCTTGTCAGGGTCAGACAATGGCTACACCTTC. Protein: CASSLSGSDNGYTF. The rearrangement links TRBV7-2 to TRBJ1-2; D perhaps matches TRBD1 (5 bases). Trimming took 3 bases from V and 6 from J, leaving 14 bases between them. This CDR3 comprises 14 residues. Germline V gene data show CDR1 as SGHTA and CDR2 as FQGNSA.